Listed here are 3 T cell receptor beta chains from one sample, sequenced in a study of OX40 agonist ivuxolimab in advanced cancers. Library prep was done by the immunoSEQ multiplex PCR assay. Drawn from immuneACCESS, this table holds only the in-frame rearrangements with V and J called that TCRdb kept. Clones are partly lost; checked studies trace under half to an unresolved V gene and leave the rest unexplained. The sample table shows tens of thousands of clones, and approximately 91% are seen once. The ten biggest clones cover around 0.7% of the sample. Sequencing used CD4+ or CD8+ T cells sorted from blood, obtained in a trial of the OX40 agonist ivuxolimab. These receptors all stem from an adult with an advanced solid tumor such as melanoma, head and neck, liver or kidney cancer.

This clone was counted once. The chain couples TRBV5-1 to TRBJ2-5; D uncertain. Germline assignment: CDR1 SGHRS and CDR2 YFSETQ. The V end was cut by 0 bases, the J end by 1 base, with 7 bases between. This CDR3 contains 14 residues. Here the CDR3 DNA reads TGCGCCAGCAGCTTGGTTTTGTCCCAAGAGACCCAGTACTTC. Amino acid sequence: CASSLVLSQETQYF.

V and J are TRBV7-2 and TRBJ1-6; no definite D call. CDR1 is SGHTA and CDR2 is FQGNSA in the germline V gene. The ends were cut back, 1 base at V and 1 base at J, with 11 bases in the middle. This CDR3 is built from 17 residues. The CDR3 spells CASSLVIGRSYNSPLHF. The CDR3 DNA reads TGTGCCAGCAGCTTAGTTATCGGCAGGTCCTATAATTCACCCCTCCACTTT.

The CDR3 DNA is TGCAGCGTGACAGGGACGGCTAACTATGGCTACACCTTC. Its protein product is CSVTGTANYGYTF. V usage is TRBV29-1 and J usage is TRBJ1-2; TRBD1 aligns across 7 bases. Germline V gives CDR1 SQVTM, CDR2 ANQGSEA. The CDR3 is made up of 13 amino acids. V was pared by 6 bases and J by 0 bases, with 4 bases of the junction left unmatched. The full variable domain, its missing parts supplied by reference TRBV29-1 and TRBJ1-2, is SAVISQKPSRDICQRGTSLTIQCQVDSQVTMMFWYRQQPGQSLTLIATANQGSEATYESGFVIDKFPISRPNLTFSTLTVSNMSPEDSSIYLCSVTGTANYGYTFGSGTRLTVV.